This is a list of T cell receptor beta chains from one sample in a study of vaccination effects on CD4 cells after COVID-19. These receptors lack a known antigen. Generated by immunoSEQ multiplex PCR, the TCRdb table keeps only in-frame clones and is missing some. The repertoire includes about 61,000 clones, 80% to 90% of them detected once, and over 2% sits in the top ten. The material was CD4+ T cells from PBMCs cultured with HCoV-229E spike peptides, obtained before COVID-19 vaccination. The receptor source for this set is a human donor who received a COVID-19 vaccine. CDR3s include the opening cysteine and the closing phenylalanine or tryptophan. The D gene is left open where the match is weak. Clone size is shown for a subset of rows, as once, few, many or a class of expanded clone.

CDR3aa: CASSQEAQDNEQFF
CDR3nt: TGTGCCAGCAGCCAAGAGGCACAGGACAATGAGCAGTTCTTC
j_gene: TRBJ2-1
abundance: once
d_gene: NA
v_gene: TRBV4-2

CDR3aa: CASSQGLLGRLNTEAFF
CDR3nt: TGCGCCAGCAGCCAAGGACTTCTGGGACGGTTGAACACTGAAGCTTTCTTT
j_gene: TRBJ1-1
abundance: NA
d_gene: NA
v_gene: TRBV4-1

CDR3aa: CATSDRLNYGYTF
CDR3nt: TGTGCCACCAGTGATAGACTTAACTATGGCTACACCTTC
j_gene: TRBJ1-2
abundance: NA
d_gene: NA
v_gene: TRBV24-1

CDR3aa: CASSPETGVVSGNTIYF
CDR3nt: TGTGCCAGCAGCCCAGAGACAGGGGTGGTTTCTGGAAACACCATATATTTT
j_gene: TRBJ1-3
abundance: NA
d_gene: TRBD1
v_gene: TRBV9

CDR3aa: CASSYSDRAYQETQYF
CDR3nt: TGTGCCAGCAGTTACTCGGACAGGGCTTACCAAGAGACCCAGTACTTC
j_gene: TRBJ2-5
abundance: NA
d_gene: TRBD1
v_gene: TRBV6-5

CDR3aa: CASAFIEYNEQFF
CDR3nt: TGTGCCAGTGCCTTCATCGAGTACAATGAGCAGTTCTTC
j_gene: TRBJ2-1
abundance: NA
d_gene: NA
v_gene: TRBV6-5

CDR3aa: CASSPPGLAGGTDTQYF
CDR3nt: TGTGCCAGCAGCCCGCCCGGACTAGCGGGGGGCACAGATACGCAGTATTTT
j_gene: TRBJ2-3
abundance: once
d_gene: TRBD2
v_gene: TRBV3-1/TRBV3-2

CDR3aa: CATSEPPSTGSGTDTQYF
CDR3nt: TGTGCCACCAGTGAACCTCCCTCGACAGGGTCAGGCACAGATACGCAGTATTTT
j_gene: TRBJ2-3
abundance: NA
d_gene: TRBD1
v_gene: TRBV24-1

CDR3aa: CASSTGSFGQPQHF
CDR3nt: TGTGCCAGCAGTACAGGGAGTTTCGGTCAGCCCCAGCATTTT
j_gene: TRBJ1-5
abundance: once
d_gene: NA
v_gene: TRBV6-5

CDR3aa: CASSLEAGGGYEQFF
CDR3nt: TGTGCCAGCAGCTTGGAGGCGGGAGGGGGCTATGAGCAGTTCTTC
j_gene: TRBJ2-1
abundance: NA
d_gene: TRBD2
v_gene: TRBV5-8

CDR3aa: CASGIQGRPGNTIYF
CDR3nt: TGTGCCAGCGGTATACAGGGGCGGCCTGGAAACACCATATATTTT
j_gene: TRBJ1-3
abundance: NA
d_gene: TRBD1
v_gene: TRBV6-6

CDR3aa: CASSIRDRGTDTQYF
CDR3nt: TGTGCCAGTAGTATTAGGGACAGGGGCACAGATACGCAGTATTTT
j_gene: TRBJ2-3
abundance: once
d_gene: TRBD1
v_gene: TRBV19

CDR3aa: CAIQASGRYNEQFF
CDR3nt: TGTGCCATCCAGGCCTCGGGGCGATACAATGAGCAGTTCTTC
j_gene: TRBJ2-1
abundance: once
d_gene: NA
v_gene: TRBV10-3

CDR3aa: CASSEGGSGNTIYF
CDR3nt: TGTGCCAGCAGTGAAGGCGGCTCTGGAAACACCATATATTTT
j_gene: TRBJ1-3
abundance: NA
d_gene: NA
v_gene: TRBV6-1

CDR3aa: CASSLYPEETQYF
CDR3nt: TGTGCCAGCAGCTTGTACCCCGAAGAGACCCAGTACTTC
j_gene: TRBJ2-5
abundance: NA
d_gene: NA
v_gene: TRBV5-6

CDR3aa: CARPVNGQDQETQYF
CDR3nt: TGTGCCAGACCAGTCAACGGACAGGATCAAGAGACCCAGTACTTC
j_gene: TRBJ2-5
abundance: NA
d_gene: TRBD1
v_gene: TRBV28

CDR3aa: CASSYAAESSNQPQHF
CDR3nt: TGTGCCAGCAGTTACGCGGCGGAAAGTAGCAATCAGCCCCAGCATTTT
j_gene: TRBJ1-5
abundance: NA
d_gene: NA
v_gene: TRBV6-2/TRBV6-3

CDR3aa: CASSRDGYGYTF
CDR3nt: TGTGCCAGCAGCAGGGACGGGTATGGCTACACCTTC
j_gene: TRBJ1-2
abundance: NA
d_gene: NA
v_gene: TRBV5-6

CDR3aa: CASSLQGASQEQFF
CDR3nt: TGTGCCAGCAGCCTCCAGGGGGCGTCACAGGAGCAGTTCTTC
j_gene: TRBJ2-1
abundance: NA
d_gene: TRBD1
v_gene: TRBV5-5

CDR3aa: CASSLTGKRLDTGELFF
CDR3nt: TGTGCCAGCAGCCTGACAGGGAAGCGGTTGGACACCGGGGAGCTGTTTTTT
j_gene: TRBJ2-2
abundance: once
d_gene: TRBD1
v_gene: TRBV3-1/TRBV3-2

CDR3aa: CASSLVGVDTDTQYF
CDR3nt: TGCGCCAGCAGCTTGGTTGGGGTGGACACAGATACGCAGTATTTT
j_gene: TRBJ2-3
abundance: NA
d_gene: NA
v_gene: TRBV5-1

CDR3aa: CAWKGDSYNSPLHF
CDR3nt: TGTGCCTGGAAAGGGGACAGCTATAATTCACCCCTCCACTTT
j_gene: TRBJ1-6
abundance: NA
d_gene: TRBD1
v_gene: TRBV30

CDR3aa: CASSLEQGTGYTF
CDR3nt: TGTGCCAGCAGCTTGGAGCAGGGAACTGGCTACACCTTC
j_gene: TRBJ1-2
abundance: once
d_gene: NA
v_gene: TRBV5-4

CDR3aa: CASSLGQGETQYF
CDR3nt: TGCGCCAGCAGCTTGGGACAGGGGGAGACCCAGTACTTC
j_gene: TRBJ2-5
abundance: NA
d_gene: TRBD1
v_gene: TRBV5-1

CDR3aa: CASSELGVGTRAFF
CDR3nt: TGTGCCAGCAGTGAATTGGGGGTAGGTACTCGAGCTTTCTTT
j_gene: TRBJ1-1
abundance: NA
d_gene: NA
v_gene: TRBV6-1

CDR3aa: CAWSLRNQPQHF
CDR3nt: TGTGCCTGGAGTCTGCGAAATCAGCCCCAGCATTTT
j_gene: TRBJ1-5
abundance: NA
d_gene: NA
v_gene: TRBV30

CDR3aa: CASSLRDGDTEAFF
CDR3nt: TGCGCCAGCAGCTTAAGGGACGGTGACACTGAAGCTTTCTTT
j_gene: TRBJ1-1
abundance: NA
d_gene: NA
v_gene: TRBV5-1

CDR3aa: CASSYSPAGSTDTQYF
CDR3nt: TGTGCCAGCAGTTACTCCCCTGCGGGAAGCACAGATACGCAGTATTTT
j_gene: TRBJ2-3
abundance: NA
d_gene: NA
v_gene: TRBV6-5

CDR3aa: CASSFRGSGVYNEQFF
CDR3nt: TGTGCCAGTAGTTTCCGGGGTAGCGGGGTTTACAATGAGCAGTTCTTC
j_gene: TRBJ2-1
abundance: NA
d_gene: TRBD2
v_gene: TRBV19

CDR3aa: CASSGALHQPQHF
CDR3nt: TGTGCCAGCAGTGGGGCCCTCCATCAGCCCCAGCATTTT
j_gene: TRBJ1-5
abundance: NA
d_gene: NA
v_gene: TRBV6-6

CDR3aa: CATSDGTGINQPQHF
CDR3nt: TGTGCCACCAGTGATGGGACAGGGATCAATCAGCCCCAGCATTTT
j_gene: TRBJ1-5
abundance: few
d_gene: TRBD1
v_gene: TRBV24-1